This entry lists 27 T cell receptor beta chains sequenced from one sample in a study of T-cell memory formation after mild COVID-19. One entry per CDR3 protein, called by TCRdb with MiXCR from the 5' RACE reads. Counted here are about 350,000 distinct CDR3 sequences, roughly 15% occurring once; the ten biggest clones make up about a fifth. The sequenced sample was PBMCs or a T cell subset sorted from them (not recorded which). Receptors originate from a man aged 18 to 29 who had mild COVID-19 (a few samples of this study predate the infection). Cell type and time point are not known.

This clonotype was counted many times. The genes are TRBV12-3 or TRBV12-4 and TRBJ1-1, with D possibly matching TRBD1 (6 bases). V was trimmed by 6 bases and J by 5 bases, leaving 13 bases between them. CDR3 length: 13 amino acids. CDR3 sequence (DNA): TGTGCCAGCAGCTCATACAGGGAAACTGAAGCTTTCTTT. Its protein product is CASSSYRETEAFF.

This clonotype was picked up many times. The CDR3 coding sequence is TGTGCCAGCAGCCCACGGACTAGCGGGAACCAAGAGACCCAGTACTTC. Protein sequence: CASSPRTSGNQETQYF. This chain joins TRBV7-9 and TRBJ2-5; 12 bases fit TRBD2. This CDR3 has 16 residues. Germline CDR1 is SEHNR and CDR2 is FQNEAQ (reference sequence). V gave up 5 bases and J gave up 0 bases; unmatched junction bases: 4.

This sequence joins TRBV7-8 and TRBJ2-7, with D possibly matching TRBD1 (5 bases). The V and J ends lost 4 bases and 0 bases respectively, with 7 bases between them. CDR1 SGHVS and CDR2 FQNEAQ come from the germline V gene. This CDR3 spans 13 amino acids. CDR3 region: CASSWGGSYEQYV. The CDR3 bases are TGTGCCAGCAGCTGGGGCGGCTCCTACGAGCAGTACGTC.

V gene TRBV6-1 combines with J gene TRBJ2-7; TRBD1 is a possible D gene (6 bases). CDR1 is MNHNS and CDR2 is SASEGT in the germline V gene. V lost 6 bases and J 5 bases, leaving 14 bases between the germline ends. The CDR3 extends over 13 amino acids. DNA for the CDR3: TGTGCCAGCAGAGCAGTGGCAGGGGACGAGCAGTACTTC. Protein sequence: CASRAVAGDEQYF.

The chain recombines TRBV5-1 with TRBJ1-2; D is unclear. The CDR3 has 14 residues. V dropped 0 bases and J dropped 3 bases, with 9 bases sitting between them. Per the germline V gene, CDR1 is SGHRS and CDR2 is YFSETQ. The chain's CDR3 is CASSLAESDYGYTF. The CDR3 DNA follows: TGCGCCAGCAGCTTGGCCGAGTCAGACTATGGCTACACCTTC. The full variable domain, its missing parts supplied by reference TRBV5-1 and TRBJ1-2, is KAGVTQTPRYLIKTRGQQVTLSCSPISGHRSVSWYQQTPGQGLQFLFEYFSETQRNKGNFPGRFSGRQFSNSRSEMNVSTLELGDSALYLCASSLAESDYGYTFGSGTRLTVV.

This clonotype was observed many times. The CDR3 sequence is CASSLTGVSAGTQYF. In DNA, the CDR3 is TGTGCCAGCAGTCTGACAGGGGTGTCCGCGGGGACCCAGTACTTC. This chain uses TRBV7-6 with TRBJ2-5; 8 nucleotides match TRBD1. The CDR3 covers 15 residues. Trimming removed 6 bases from V and 7 bases from J; junction bases left unmatched: 13. Germline V gives CDR1 SGHVS, CDR2 FNYEAQ. Full variable domain (remainder filled in from reference TRBV7-6 and TRBJ2-5): GAGVSQSPRYKVTKRGQDVALRCDPISGHVSLYWYRQALGQGPEFLTYFNYEAQQDKSGLPNDRFSAERPEGSISTLTIQRTEQRDSAMYRCASSLTGVSAGTQYFGPGTRLLVL.

This clonotype was counted ten times or more. The chain combines TRBV12-3 or TRBV12-4 with TRBJ1-2; maybe TRBD1 (5 bases). This CDR3 comprises 13 residues. Deletions cut 2 bases from V and 2 bases from J, with 6 bases between. CDR3 DNA: TGTGCCAGCAGTTTACGGGGGAACTATGGCTACACCTTC. This gives the protein CASSLRGNYGYTF.

The gene calls are TRBV5-4 and TRBJ2-7, with 9 bases identical to TRBD1. With V trimmed by 3 bases and J by 6 bases, 7 bases remained unmatched. The CDR3 has 14 amino acids. Germline CDR1 SGHNT, CDR2 YYREEE (reference sequence). CDR3 protein: CASSWGTGNSEQYF. DNA for the CDR3: TGTGCCAGCAGCTGGGGGACAGGGAATAGCGAGCAGTACTTC.

This chain joins TRBV7-2 and TRBJ2-1; 8 bases agree with TRBD1. After removal of 3 bases from V and 6 bases from J, the junction contained 13 bases not matched to a gene. The CDR3 is made up of 17 amino acids. The germline CDR1 and CDR2 sequences are SGHTA and FQGNSA. The CDR3 sequence: CASSFRPWTGLSNEQFF. CDR3 nucleotides: TGTGCCAGCAGCTTTAGGCCCTGGACAGGGCTCTCCAATGAGCAGTTCTTC.

CDR3 amino acids: CASSFEGRHTDTQYF. CDR3 sequence (DNA): TGTGCCAGCAGCTTCGAGGGCAGGCACACAGATACGCAGTATTTT. The rearrangement uses TRBV5-5 and TRBJ2-3; D perhaps matches TRBD2 (5 bases). Germline-derived CDR1 and CDR2 are SGHKS and YYEKEE (reference sequence). V was pared by 2 bases and J by 2 bases, with 12 bases between. The CDR3 is made up of 15 amino acids.

This clonotype has at least ten counts. The chain uses TRBV4-1 and TRBJ1-6; D unclear. Trimming cost V 3 bases and J 15 bases, with 21 bases left between them. CDR1 is MGHRA, CDR2 YSYEKL, per germline. This CDR3 has 15 residues. CDR3 protein: CASSHPVGGQGGLHF. The CDR3, as DNA: TGCGCCAGCAGCCATCCAGTGGGCGGTCAAGGTGGCCTCCACTTT.

A few counts support this clonotype. This chain connects TRBV5-1 to TRBJ1-2; TRBD1 matches 8 bases. CDR1 and CDR2 from the germline V gene are SGHRS and YFSETQ. The CDR3 covers 14 residues. J lost 4 bases, V lost 2 bases, and 4 bases had no gene match. The CDR3 sequence: CASSFQGAGYGYTF. DNA for the CDR3: TGCGCCAGCAGCTTCCAGGGGGCCGGCTATGGCTACACCTTC.

This clonotype was seen only a few times. This sequence joins TRBV6-5 and TRBJ2-7; possible D gene TRBD1, 6 bases. CDR1 is MNHEY and CDR2 is SVGAGI in the germline V gene. The ends were cut back, 6 bases at V and 7 bases at J, with 16 bases in the middle. There are 13 residues in the CDR3. In DNA, the CDR3 is TGTGCCAGCAGCCCCCGACAGGCGAGGGAGCAGTACGTC. Its translation: CASSPRQAREQYV.

This clonotype was counted only a few times. This chain links TRBV12-3 or TRBV12-4 with TRBJ2-2; D is ambiguous. The CDR3 covers 13 residues. Trimming cost V 7 bases and J 2 bases, with 8 bases left between them. CDR3 amino acids: CASTSPNTGELFF. The CDR3 nucleotides are TGTGCCAGCACCAGCCCAAACACCGGGGAGCTGTTTTTT.

The table lists this clonotype with a few counts. The CDR3 loop is CASSQVSILSWNEKLFF. The CDR3 DNA reads TGCGCCAGCAGCCAGGTATCGATATTGTCATGGAATGAAAAACTGTTTTTT. V gene TRBV4-1 combines with J gene TRBJ1-4; D not resolved. CDR1 is MGHRA, CDR2 YSYEKL, per germline. Trimming stripped 3 bases from V and 5 bases from J, with 19 bases between. The CDR3 has 17 amino acids.

For the CDR3, the DNA is TGTGCCACCAGTGATTATAGTAGCAATCAGCCCCAGCATTTT. It specifies CATSDYSSNQPQHF. This chain connects TRBV24-1 to TRBJ1-5; D uncertain. CDR1 and CDR2 (germline): KGHDR, SFDVKD. The V and J ends lost 2 bases and 0 bases respectively, with 4 bases between them. This CDR3 contains 14 residues.

The V gene is TRBV29-1, the J gene TRBJ1-1; D is unclear. The CDR3 runs 14 residues. The germline V gene has CDR1 SQVTM and CDR2 ANQGSEA. V lost 6 bases to trimming and J lost 1 base, with 15 bases between them. The CDR3 is CSVYTGRANTEAFF. In DNA form, the CDR3 reads TGCAGCGTCTACACTGGACGGGCGAACACTGAAGCTTTCTTT.

In this sample, this clonotype turned up a few times. The V and J genes are TRBV2 and TRBJ1-5, with 7 bases lining up with TRBD1. This CDR3 spans 15 amino acids. CDR1 and CDR2 from the germline V gene are SNHLY and FYNNEI. The J segment lost 3 bases and the V segment lost 8 bases, leaving 10 bases of the junction unmatched. The CDR3 sequence: CASGDGQAYNQPQHF. For the CDR3, the DNA is TGTGCCAGCGGGGACGGACAGGCGTACAATCAGCCCCAGCATTTT. The variable domain in full, with the rest retrieved from reference TRBV2 and TRBJ1-5, is EPEVTQTPSHQVTQMGQEVILRCVPISNHLYFYWYRQILGQKVEFLVSFYNNEISEKSEIFDDQFSVERPDGSNFTLKIRSTKLEDSAMYFCASGDGQAYNQPQHFGDGTRLSIL.

There are a few counts of this clonotype. This rearrangement joins TRBV5-1 to TRBJ2-3; the D gene is possibly TRBD2 (6 bases). Trimming cost V 1 base and J 2 bases, with 11 bases left between them. Germline loops: CDR1 SGHRS, CDR2 YFSETQ. The CDR3 has 15 amino acids. CDR3 in DNA: TGCGCCAGCAGCTTGTGGGGGGACCCCACAGATACGCAGTATTTT. The encoded protein is CASSLWGDPTDTQYF.

In its sample, this clonotype was seen a few times. The CDR3 coding sequence is TGCAGTGCGTCCACGGGATTCGAGCAGTACTTC. Translated: CSASTGFEQYF. This chain joins TRBV20-1 and TRBJ2-7; possibly TRBD2 for D (5 bases). Trimming removed 6 bases from V and 6 bases from J, with 12 bases in between. This CDR3 region has 11 residues. Germline V gene data show CDR1 as DFQATT and CDR2 as SNEGSKA (reference sequence).

In this sample, this clonotype turned up a few times. The chain recombines TRBV5-6 with TRBJ2-7; D is perhaps TRBD1 (6 bases). CDR1 is SGHDT, CDR2 YYEEEE, per germline. V was cut by 2 bases and J by 7 bases, with 13 bases left in between. The CDR3 sequence is 13 residues long. This CDR3 is CASSFLGAGEQYF. For the CDR3, the DNA is TGTGCCAGCAGCTTTCTGGGGGCGGGTGAGCAGTACTTC.

This clonotype was counted between two and nine times. Here the CDR3 DNA reads TGTGCCAGCAGCCCAGAGGGAGGGGCCAGCAGGGAGACCCAGTACTTC. Protein sequence: CASSPEGGASRETQYF. This chain connects TRBV7-9 to TRBJ2-5; 7 bases match TRBD2. With 5 bases clipped from V and 5 bases from J, the junction kept 14 bases outside the gene matches. CDR1 is SEHNR, CDR2 FQNEAQ, per germline (reference sequence). CDR3 length: 16 residues.

This clonotype was picked up a small number of times. The CDR3: CASSIRASGPPQHF. The CDR3 DNA reads TGTGCCAGCAGTATCCGGGCCTCAGGGCCGCCCCAGCATTTT. The rearrangement links TRBV6-5 to TRBJ1-5, with a possible D match to TRBD1 (5 bases). The germline CDR1 and CDR2 sequences are MNHEY and SVGAGI. V lost 5 bases and J 9 bases, leaving 17 bases between the germline ends. The CDR3 sequence is 14 residues long.

This clonotype has more than one count but fewer than ten. The J gene is TRBJ2-7, the V gene TRBV6-2 or TRBV6-3; tentative D call: TRBD2 (6 bases). V lost 6 bases and J 1 base, leaving 13 bases between the germline ends. CDR1 is MNHEY and CDR2 is SVGEGT in the germline V gene. The CDR3 length is 14 residues. CDR3: CASSTDSGSYEQYV. In DNA, the CDR3 is TGTGCCAGCAGCACAGACAGCGGGTCCTACGAGCAGTACGTC.

This clonotype was seen a handful of times. The rearrangement uses TRBV6-1 and TRBJ1-5; 7 bases align to TRBD1. The ends lost 4 bases at V and 3 bases at J; junction bases unmatched: 3. This CDR3 is 14 amino acids long. Germline values: CDR1 MNHNS, CDR2 SASEGT. Written as DNA, the CDR3 is TGTGCCAGCAGTGGACAGGGCATCAATCAGCCCCAGCATTTT. Translation gives CASSGQGINQPQHF.

This clonotype has a count of ten or more. The V gene is TRBV6-2 or TRBV6-3, the J gene TRBJ2-7; D uncertain. Trimming removed 0 bases at V and 2 bases at J, with 2 bases between. Germline V gene sequence: CDR1 MNHEY, CDR2 SVGEGT. The CDR3 totals 12 residues. CDR3 nucleotides: TGTGCCAGCAGTTACTCTCCCTACGAGCAGTACGTC. This sequence encodes CASSYSPYEQYV.

The J gene is TRBJ1-1, the V gene TRBV6-6; TRBD1 aligns across 7 bases. Germline V gene sequence: CDR1 MNHNY, CDR2 SVGAGI (reference sequence). CDR3 length: 14 amino acids. Germline trimming cut 1 base from V and 4 bases from J; bases unmatched to any gene: 3. CDR3 loop: CASSYWDRITEAFF. The CDR3 region has the DNA TGTGCCAGCAGTTACTGGGACAGAATCACTGAAGCTTTCTTT.